The 13 T cell receptor beta chains listed next were all sequenced from one sample in a study of T cell repertoires in cytomegalovirus infection. Each CDR3 protein is one row after TCRdb ran MiXCR on the reads. The table includes 160,000 or so distinct CDR3 sequences, under 20% detected once. The specimen sequenced was CD8+ T cells from PBMCs. The receptors stem from a human donor in good health (CMV status not recorded). Some clones in this sample may be carry-over from other donors' samples.

The chain uses TRBV12-3 or TRBV12-4 and TRBJ2-6; unclear D gene. This CDR3 has 14 residues. V lost 6 bases and J 2 bases, leaving 8 bases between the germline ends. The DNA of the CDR3 is TGTGCCAGCAGCCCCTATCCTGGGGCCAACGTCCTGACTTTC. Protein product: CASSPYPGANVLTF.

The rearrangement uses TRBV7-4 and TRBJ2-5, with D possibly being TRBD1 or TRBD2 (5 bases each). Germline V gene data show CDR1 as SGHVT and CDR2 as SQSDAQ. The V and J ends lost 5 bases and 1 base respectively, with 11 bases between them. The CDR3 is 14 residues long. The chain's CDR3 is CASSHGAPQETQYF. The CDR3 DNA is TGTGCCAGCAGCCACGGGGCGCCCCAAGAGACCCAGTACTTC.

A few counts support this clonotype. This rearrangement joins TRBV19 to TRBJ2-3, with 10 bases aligning to TRBD2. Germline assignment: CDR1 LNHDA and CDR2 SQIVND (reference sequence). Germline trimming cut 4 bases from V and 4 bases from J; bases unmatched to any gene: 11. The CDR3 extends over 17 amino acids. The CDR3 sequence is CASSTNPSGSLSDTQYF. The CDR3 region has the DNA TGTGCCAGTAGTACCAATCCTAGCGGGAGTTTATCAGATACGCAGTATTTT.

In this sample, this clonotype turned up a few times. The gene calls are TRBV11-2 and TRBJ2-7; 7 bases align to TRBD2. CDR3 length: 15 amino acids. The V gene's germline CDR1 is SGHAT and CDR2 FQNNGV. Trimming removed 3 bases from V and 3 bases from J; junction bases left unmatched: 8. The CDR3 coding sequence is TGTGCCAGCAGCTTGGCGAGCGGGATAAGCTACGAGCAGTACTTC. Protein sequence: CASSLASGISYEQYF. Variable domain in full (rest from reference TRBV11-2 and TRBJ2-7): EAGVAQSPRYKIIEKRQSVAFWCNPISGHATLYWYQQILGQGPKLLIQFQNNGVVDDSQLPKDRFSAERLKGVDSTLKIQPAKLEDSAVYLCASSLASGISYEQYFGPGTRLTVT.

There are many counts of this clonotype. The chain carries TRBV20-1 and TRBJ2-3, with TRBD2 matching over 7 bases. J lost 6 bases, V lost 0 bases, and 6 bases had no gene match. CDR3 length equals 14 residues. Germline-derived CDR1 and CDR2 are DFQATT and SNEGSKA (reference sequence). CDR3: CSARDGRELDTQYF. As DNA, the CDR3 is TGCAGTGCTAGAGACGGGCGGGAGTTGGATACGCAGTATTTT.

This clonotype has at least ten counts. The chain is built from TRBV7-2 and TRBJ2-7, with D unresolved. This CDR3 contains 14 residues. Germline values: CDR1 SGHTA, CDR2 FQGNSA. V gave up 2 bases and J gave up 3 bases, with 11 bases separating them. CDR3 DNA: TGTGCCAGCAGCTTATCCGTAGTCTACTACGAGCAGTACTTC. This sequence encodes CASSLSVVYYEQYF.

The chain carries TRBV28 and TRBJ1-4; the D is unclear. The CDR3 consists of 14 residues. Deletions cut 5 bases from V and 3 bases from J, with 10 bases between. Germline CDR1 reads MDHEN; CDR2 reads SYDVKM. The CDR3 coding sequence is TGTGCCAGCAGTCTATTGGAATCTAATGAAAAACTGTTTTTT. It is translated as CASSLLESNEKLFF.

This clonotype was seen a few times. The chain carries TRBV12-5 and TRBJ2-5; D not resolved. Germline assignment: CDR1 LGHNT and CDR2 FRNRAP. Trimming removed 0 bases from V and 4 bases from J, with 9 bases in between. The CDR3 has 14 amino acids. CDR3 sequence (DNA): TGTGCTAGTGGTTTGGTCTCCACCATAGAGACCCAGTACTTC. This gives the protein CASGLVSTIETQYF. Complete variable domain (other parts from reference TRBV12-5 and TRBJ2-5): DARVTQTPRHKVTEMGQEVTMRCQPILGHNTVFWYRQTMMQGLELLAYFRNRAPLDDSGMPKDRFSAEMPDATLATLKIQPSEPRDSAVYFCASGLVSTIETQYFGPGTRLLVL.

This clonotype has only a few counts. The V call is TRBV7-3, the J call TRBJ2-1, with 8 bases matching TRBD1. The J segment lost 2 bases and the V segment lost 5 bases, leaving 8 bases of the junction unmatched. The germline CDR1 and CDR2 sequences are SGHTA and FQGTGA. The CDR3 runs 16 residues. The CDR3 here is CASSTIQGATYNEQFF. The CDR3 DNA follows: TGTGCCAGCAGCACTATCCAGGGGGCCACCTACAATGAGCAGTTCTTC.

This sequence joins TRBV7-2 and TRBJ1-1; maybe TRBD1 (5 bases). The germline CDR1 and CDR2 sequences are SGHTA and FQGNSA. The CDR3 totals 14 residues. The V end lost 5 bases, the J end lost 1 base, and 11 bases lay between the germline ends. In nucleotides, the CDR3 is TGTGCCAGCAGCCAAGTAACAGGGAACACTGAAGCTTTCTTT. This encodes CASSQVTGNTEAFF.

The chain joins TRBV28 to TRBJ1-1; no firm D call. The CDR3 has 12 amino acids. Trimming shortened V by 7 bases and J by 2 bases, and 8 bases separated the two germline ends. The germline V gene has CDR1 MDHEN and CDR2 SYDVKM. DNA of the CDR3: TGTGCCAGCATTCGGTTAAACACTGAAGCTTTCTTT. Translating gives CASIRLNTEAFF.

The V call is TRBV28, the J call TRBJ2-1; perhaps D is TRBD1 or TRBD2 (5 bases each). The germline V gene has CDR1 MDHEN and CDR2 SYDVKM. With 1 base removed from V and 1 base from J, the gap between germline ends came to 17 bases. The CDR3 runs to 18 residues. The CDR3 is CASSLFEGIRQSYNEQFF. Here the CDR3 DNA reads TGTGCCAGCAGTTTATTTGAGGGGATCAGGCAATCCTACAATGAGCAGTTCTTC. Based on the CDR3 plus reference TRBV28 and TRBJ2-1, the full variable domain is DVKVTQSSRYLVKRTGEKVFLECVQDMDHENMFWYRQDPGLGLRLIYFSYDVKMKEKGDIPEGYSVSREKKERFSLILESASTNQTSMYLCASSLFEGIRQSYNEQFFGPGTRLTVL.

This clonotype was seen a few times. The chain combines TRBV4-1 with TRBJ2-5; the match to TRBD1 covers 10 bases. The length of the CDR3 is 18 residues. CDR1 and CDR2 (germline): MGHRA, YSYEKL. Trimming took 1 base from V and 3 from J; bases not matched to a gene: 11. CDR3 sequence reads: CASSQAPTGTGAEETQYF. In DNA form, the CDR3 reads TGCGCCAGCAGCCAAGCCCCTACGGGGACAGGGGCTGAAGAGACCCAGTACTTC.